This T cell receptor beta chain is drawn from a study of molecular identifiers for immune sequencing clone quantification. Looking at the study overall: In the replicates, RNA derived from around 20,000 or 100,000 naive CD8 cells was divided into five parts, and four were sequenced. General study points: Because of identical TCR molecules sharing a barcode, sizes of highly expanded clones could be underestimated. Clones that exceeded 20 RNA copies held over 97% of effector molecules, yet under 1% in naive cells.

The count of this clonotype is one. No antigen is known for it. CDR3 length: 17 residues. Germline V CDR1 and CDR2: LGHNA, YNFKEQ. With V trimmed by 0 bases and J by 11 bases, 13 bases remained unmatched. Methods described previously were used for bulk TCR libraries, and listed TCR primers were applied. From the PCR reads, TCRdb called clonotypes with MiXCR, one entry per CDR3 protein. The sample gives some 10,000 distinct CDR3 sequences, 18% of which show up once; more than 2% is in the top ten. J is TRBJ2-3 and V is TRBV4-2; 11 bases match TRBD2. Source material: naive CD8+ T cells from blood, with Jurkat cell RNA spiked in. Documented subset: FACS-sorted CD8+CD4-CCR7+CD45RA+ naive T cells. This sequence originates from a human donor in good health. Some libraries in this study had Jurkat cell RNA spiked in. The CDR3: CASSQEGVGLAGGMQYF. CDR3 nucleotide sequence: TGTGCCAGCAGCCAAGAGGGAGTGGGGCTAGCGGGAGGTATGCAGTATTTT.